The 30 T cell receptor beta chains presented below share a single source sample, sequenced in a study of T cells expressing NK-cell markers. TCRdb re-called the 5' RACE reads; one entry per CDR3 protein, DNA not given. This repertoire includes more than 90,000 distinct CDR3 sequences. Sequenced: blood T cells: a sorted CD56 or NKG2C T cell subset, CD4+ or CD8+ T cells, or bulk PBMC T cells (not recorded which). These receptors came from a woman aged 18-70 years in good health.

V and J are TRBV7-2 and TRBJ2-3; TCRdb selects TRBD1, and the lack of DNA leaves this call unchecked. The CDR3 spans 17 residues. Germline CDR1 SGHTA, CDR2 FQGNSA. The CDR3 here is CASSADRGQFSTDTQYF.

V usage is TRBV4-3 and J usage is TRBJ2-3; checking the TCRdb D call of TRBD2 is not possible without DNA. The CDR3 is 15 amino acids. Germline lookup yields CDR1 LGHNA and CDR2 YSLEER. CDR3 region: CASSQETGVQDTQYF.

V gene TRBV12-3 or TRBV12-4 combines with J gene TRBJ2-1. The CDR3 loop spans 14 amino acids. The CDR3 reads CASRTSGRIDEQFF.

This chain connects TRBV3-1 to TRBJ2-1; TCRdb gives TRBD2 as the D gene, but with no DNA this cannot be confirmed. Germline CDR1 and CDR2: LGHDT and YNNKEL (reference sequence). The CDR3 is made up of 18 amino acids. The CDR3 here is CASSQVFLAGERGNEQFF.

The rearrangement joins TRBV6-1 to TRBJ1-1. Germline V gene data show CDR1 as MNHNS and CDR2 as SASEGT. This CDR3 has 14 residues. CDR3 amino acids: CASSPSMGNTEAFF.

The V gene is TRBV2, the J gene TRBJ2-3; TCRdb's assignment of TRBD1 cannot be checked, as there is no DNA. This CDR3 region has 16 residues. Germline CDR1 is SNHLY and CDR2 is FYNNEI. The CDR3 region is CASSGGQAGPTDTQYF.

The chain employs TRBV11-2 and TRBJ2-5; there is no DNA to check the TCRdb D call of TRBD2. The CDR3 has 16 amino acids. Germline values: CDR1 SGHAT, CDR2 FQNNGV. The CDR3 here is CASSSQAGEYQETQYF.

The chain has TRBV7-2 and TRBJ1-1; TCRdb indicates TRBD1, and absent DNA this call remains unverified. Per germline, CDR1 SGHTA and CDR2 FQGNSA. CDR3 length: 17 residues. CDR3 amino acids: CASSSKKGQGLRTEAFF. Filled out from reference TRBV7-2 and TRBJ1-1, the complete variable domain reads GAGVSQSPSNKVTEKGKDVELRCDPISGHTALYWYRQSLGQGLEFLIYFQGNSAPDKSGLPSDRFSAERTGGSVSTLTIQRTQQEDSAVYLCASSSKKGQGLRTEAFFGQGTRLTVV.

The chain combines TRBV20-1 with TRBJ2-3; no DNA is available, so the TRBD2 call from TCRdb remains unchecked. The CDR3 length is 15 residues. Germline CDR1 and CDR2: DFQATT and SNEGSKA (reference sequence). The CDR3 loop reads CSATRLALSTDTQYF.

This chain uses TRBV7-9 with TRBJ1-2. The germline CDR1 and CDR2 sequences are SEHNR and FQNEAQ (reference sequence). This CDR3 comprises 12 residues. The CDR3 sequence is CASSLISEGYTF.

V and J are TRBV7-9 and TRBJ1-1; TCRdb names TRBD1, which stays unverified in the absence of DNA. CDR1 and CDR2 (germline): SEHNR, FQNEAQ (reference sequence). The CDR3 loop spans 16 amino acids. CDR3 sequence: CASSLGEGAVNTEAFF.

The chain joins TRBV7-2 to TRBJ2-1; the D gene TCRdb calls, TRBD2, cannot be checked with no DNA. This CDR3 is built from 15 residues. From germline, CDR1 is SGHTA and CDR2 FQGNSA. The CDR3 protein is CASSLLAGGNDEQFF.

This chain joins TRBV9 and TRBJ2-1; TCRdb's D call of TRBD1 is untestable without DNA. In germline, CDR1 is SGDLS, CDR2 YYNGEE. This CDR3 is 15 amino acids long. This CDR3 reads CASSVWGDRENEQFF.

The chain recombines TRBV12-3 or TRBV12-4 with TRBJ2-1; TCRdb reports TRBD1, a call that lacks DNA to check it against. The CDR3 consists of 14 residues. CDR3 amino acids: CASTLGTEYNEQFF.

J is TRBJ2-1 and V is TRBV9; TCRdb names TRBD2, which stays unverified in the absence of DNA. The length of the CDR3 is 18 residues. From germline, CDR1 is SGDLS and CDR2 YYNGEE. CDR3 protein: CASSVVGTSGPGGNEQFF.

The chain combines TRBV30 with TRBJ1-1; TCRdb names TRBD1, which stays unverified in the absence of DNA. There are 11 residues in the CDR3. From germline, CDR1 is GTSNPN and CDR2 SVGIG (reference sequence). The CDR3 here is CAWSSRDEAFF.

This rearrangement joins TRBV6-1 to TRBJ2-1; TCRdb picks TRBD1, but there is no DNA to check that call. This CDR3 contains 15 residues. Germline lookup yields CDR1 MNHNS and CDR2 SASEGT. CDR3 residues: CASRPGPQGGNEQFF.

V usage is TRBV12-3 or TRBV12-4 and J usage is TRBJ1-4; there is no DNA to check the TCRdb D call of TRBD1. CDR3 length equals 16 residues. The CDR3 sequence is CASSWGLRGSKEKLFF.

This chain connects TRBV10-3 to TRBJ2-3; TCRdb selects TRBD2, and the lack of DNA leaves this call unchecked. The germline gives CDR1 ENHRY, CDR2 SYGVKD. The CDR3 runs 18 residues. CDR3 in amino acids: CAISESGSWEDGTDTQYF.

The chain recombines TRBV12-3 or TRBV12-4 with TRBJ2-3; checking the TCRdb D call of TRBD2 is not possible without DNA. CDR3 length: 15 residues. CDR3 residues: CASSLSGRSTDTQYF.

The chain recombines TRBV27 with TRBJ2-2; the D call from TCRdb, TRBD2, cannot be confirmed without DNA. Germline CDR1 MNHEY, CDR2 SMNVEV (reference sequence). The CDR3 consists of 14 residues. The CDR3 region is CASSLWGVAGELFF.

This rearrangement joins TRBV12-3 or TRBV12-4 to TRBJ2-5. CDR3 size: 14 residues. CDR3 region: CASSLAGFQETQYF.

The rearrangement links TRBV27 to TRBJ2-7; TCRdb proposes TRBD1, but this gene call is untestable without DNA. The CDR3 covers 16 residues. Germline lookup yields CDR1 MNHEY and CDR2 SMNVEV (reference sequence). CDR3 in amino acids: CASSLSFSRGNYEQYF.

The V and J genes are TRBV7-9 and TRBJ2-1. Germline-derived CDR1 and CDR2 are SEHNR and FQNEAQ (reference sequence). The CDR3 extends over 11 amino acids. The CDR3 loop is CASSPDLEQFF. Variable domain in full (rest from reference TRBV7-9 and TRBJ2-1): DTGVSQNPRHKITKRGQNVTFRCDPISEHNRLYWYRQTLGQGPEFLTYFQNEAQLEKSRLLSDRFSAERPKGSFSTLEIQRTEQGDSAMYLCASSPDLEQFFGPGTRLTVL.

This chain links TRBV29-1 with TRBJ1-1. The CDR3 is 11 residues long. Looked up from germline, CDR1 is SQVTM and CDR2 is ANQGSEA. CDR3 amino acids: CSVETWTEAFF.

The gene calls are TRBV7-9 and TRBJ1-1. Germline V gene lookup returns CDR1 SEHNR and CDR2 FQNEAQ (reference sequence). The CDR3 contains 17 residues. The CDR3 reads CASSLGMAATRGTEAFF.

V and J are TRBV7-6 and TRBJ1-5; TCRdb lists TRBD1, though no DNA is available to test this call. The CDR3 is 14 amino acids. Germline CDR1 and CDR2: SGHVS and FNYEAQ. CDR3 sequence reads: CASSAGQGAQPQHF.

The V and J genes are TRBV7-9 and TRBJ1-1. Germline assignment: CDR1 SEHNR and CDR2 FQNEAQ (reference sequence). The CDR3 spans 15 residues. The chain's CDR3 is CASSFGRELNTEAFF.

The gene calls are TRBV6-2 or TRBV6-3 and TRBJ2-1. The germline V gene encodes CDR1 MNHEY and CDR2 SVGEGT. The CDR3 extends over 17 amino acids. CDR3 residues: CASSYQTTGASYNEQFF.

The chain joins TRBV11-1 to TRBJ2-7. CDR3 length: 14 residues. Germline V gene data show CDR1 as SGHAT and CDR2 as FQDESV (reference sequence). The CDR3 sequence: CASSPETISYEQYF.